The 32 T cell receptor beta chains listed next were all sequenced from one sample in a study of T cell responses to AZD1222 COVID-19 vaccine. Data came from immunoSEQ multiplex PCR; TCRdb stores just in-frame clones and leaves some out. The sample includes 100,000 or so clones, 85% to 90% seen only once; the top ten take 5%. This sample comprised peripheral blood, obtained on day 0 of AZD1222 vaccination. Every receptor here comes from an adult in good health.

This clone has only a few counts. J is TRBJ1-2 and V is TRBV7-2; possibly TRBD1 for D (5 bases). V lost 7 bases and J 8 bases, leaving 17 bases between the germline ends. The CDR3 has 13 amino acids. Germline lookup yields CDR1 SGHTA and CDR2 FQGNSA. CDR3 loop: CASTLGVGEGYTF. The CDR3 bases are TGTGCCAGCACCCTAGGGGTAGGGGAGGGCTACACCTTC.

The chain carries TRBV7-2 and TRBJ2-2; D remains unclear. This CDR3 is built from 13 residues. V was cut by 1 base and J by 6 bases, with 6 bases left in between. The V gene's germline CDR1 is SGHTA and CDR2 FQGNSA. The CDR3 protein is CASSLVRAGELFF. The CDR3 DNA reads TGTGCCAGCAGCTTAGTTCGCGCCGGGGAGCTGTTTTTT.

The chain carries TRBV7-2 and TRBJ2-1; a weak D match, TRBD2 (5 bases). The CDR3 has 15 residues. V was cut by 2 bases and J by 6 bases, with 14 bases left in between. Per germline, CDR1 SGHTA and CDR2 FQGNSA. The chain's CDR3 is CASSLKSGTTNEQFF. CDR3 nucleotides: TGTGCCAGCAGCTTAAAATCGGGAACTACCAATGAGCAGTTCTTC.

The gene calls are TRBV7-2 and TRBJ1-2; 8 bases are shared with TRBD1. Germline V gene sequence: CDR1 SGHTA, CDR2 FQGNSA. The CDR3 spans 15 residues. The J segment lost 7 bases and the V segment lost 1 base, leaving 8 bases of the junction unmatched. The CDR3 DNA is TGTGCCAGCAGCTTAGGATCTCAGGGGGCTGGTGGCTACACCTTC. This codes for CASSLGSQGAGGYTF.

The chain uses TRBV9 and TRBJ2-5; unclear D gene. Germline V gene lookup returns CDR1 SGDLS and CDR2 YYNGEE. This CDR3 comprises 13 residues. V lost 1 base and J lost 4, with 8 bases in between. Written as DNA, the CDR3 is TGTGCCAGCAGCGTACAGGTGGGAGAGACCCAGTACTTC. It is translated as CASSVQVGETQYF.

J is TRBJ2-5 and V is TRBV9; tentatively, D is TRBD1 or TRBD2 (5 bases each). Germline lookup yields CDR1 SGDLS and CDR2 YYNGEE. The ends were cut back, 0 bases at V and 4 bases at J, with 7 bases in the middle. The CDR3 runs to 13 residues. The CDR3 protein is CASSVGGRETQYF. The CDR3, as DNA: TGTGCCAGCAGCGTAGGGGGACGAGAGACCCAGTACTTC.

The chain uses TRBV3-1 (or the pseudogene TRBV3-2) and TRBJ2-7; TRBD2 matches at 9 bases. Germline values: CDR1 LGHDT, CDR2 YNNKEL (reference sequence). The CDR3 length is 15 residues. Trimming at V came to 1 base and at J to 0 bases, leaving 1 base not matched to a gene. The CDR3 DNA reads TGTGCCAGCAGCCAAGGACTAGCGGACTCCTACGAGCAGTACTTC. This codes for CASSQGLADSYEQYF.

V usage is TRBV4-3 and J usage is TRBJ2-7; no clear D. Trimming left V 2 bases short and J 2 bases short, with 7 bases between. CDR1 and CDR2 (germline): LGHNA, YSLEER. This CDR3 has 13 amino acids. CDR3 in amino acids: CASSQLGAYEQYF. CDR3 in DNA: TGCGCCAGCAGCCAACTAGGAGCCTACGAGCAGTACTTC.

V and J are TRBV6-2 or TRBV6-3 and TRBJ1-3; weak D call: TRBD1 (6 bases). This CDR3 contains 14 residues. The V gene lost 6 bases and the J gene lost 0 bases, with 9 bases spanning the gap. Germline values: CDR1 MNHEY, CDR2 SVGEGT. The CDR3 nucleotides are TGTGCCAGCAGCCGGGACACCTCTGGAAACACCATATATTTT. It specifies CASSRDTSGNTIYF.

The rearrangement links TRBV9 to TRBJ2-2, with 7 bases lining up with TRBD1. The CDR3 contains 14 residues. The trim removed 4 bases at V and 6 bases at J, leaving 6 bases unmatched. Germline V gene sequence: CDR1 SGDLS, CDR2 YYNGEE. For the CDR3, the DNA is TGTGCCAGCAGCTTGACAGGGATGGCCGGGGAGCTGTTTTTT. Its translation: CASSLTGMAGELFF.

This clone was observed a single time. J is TRBJ2-6 and V is TRBV19, with 12 nucleotides matching TRBD1. V lost 5 bases, J lost 1 base, and 9 bases stayed unmatched. Germline CDR1 reads LNHDA; CDR2 reads SQIVND (reference sequence). The CDR3 consists of 19 residues. CDR3 residues: CASSLLPGQGASGANVLTF. DNA of the CDR3: TGTGCCAGTAGTCTTTTGCCGGGACAGGGGGCATCTGGGGCCAACGTCCTGACTTTC.

This chain joins TRBV7-2 and TRBJ1-6, with TRBD1 as a possible D gene (6 bases). The V end lost 5 bases, the J end lost 9 bases, and 14 bases lay between the germline ends. The germline V gene encodes CDR1 SGHTA and CDR2 FQGNSA. The CDR3 runs 14 residues. CDR3 sequence: CASSPDRIFSPLHF. The CDR3 nucleotides are TGTGCCAGCAGCCCGGACAGAATCTTTTCACCCCTCCACTTT.

The CDR3 DNA sequence: TGTGCCAGCACTTGGGGGGGCCAGGGGAACACTGAAGCTTTCTTT. Its translation: CASTWGGQGNTEAFF. This chain joins TRBV7-2 and TRBJ1-1; D may be TRBD1 (6 bases). CDR1 is SGHTA and CDR2 is FQGNSA in the germline V gene. V lost 7 bases to trimming and J lost 1 base, with 16 bases between them. CDR3 size: 15 residues.

V usage is TRBV7-2 and J usage is TRBJ2-1; 8 bases map to TRBD1. From germline, CDR1 is SGHTA and CDR2 FQGNSA. The CDR3 consists of 16 residues. Trimming at V came to 5 bases and at J to 4 bases, leaving 10 bases not matched to a gene. The CDR3 DNA is TGTGCCAGCAGCGCCAGAGCCGGGACAGGATACAATGAGCAGTTCTTC. This encodes CASSARAGTGYNEQFF. The full variable domain, rest sourced from reference TRBV7-2 and TRBJ2-1, is GAGVSQSPSNKVTEKGKDVELRCDPISGHTALYWYRQSLGQGLEFLIYFQGNSAPDKSGLPSDRFSAERTGGSVSTLTIQRTQQEDSAVYLCASSARAGTGYNEQFFGPGTRLTVL.

This clone was recorded once. The V and J genes are TRBV5-4 and TRBJ2-1; 12 bases fit TRBD2. In germline, CDR1 is SGHNT, CDR2 YYREEE (reference sequence). The CDR3 is 16 residues long. Trimming at V came to 0 bases and at J to 7 bases, leaving 5 bases not matched to a gene. CDR3 sequence (DNA): TGTGCCAGCAGCTTGGGTCTAGCGGGAGGGGGTAATGAGCAGTTCTTC. Translating it yields CASSLGLAGGGNEQFF.

This sequence joins TRBV5-6 and TRBJ2-7; TRBD2 matches at 10 bases. The CDR3 has 16 residues. CDR1 and CDR2 from the germline V gene are SGHDT and YYEEEE. The V gene end was trimmed by 5 bases and the J gene end by 6 bases; junction bases not matched to a gene: 14. As DNA, the CDR3 is TGTGCCAGCAGAAAGGGACTAGCGAGTAGGTCTAGCGAGCAGTACTTC. Protein sequence: CASRKGLASRSSEQYF.

The chain uses TRBV5-5 and TRBJ2-2, with D possibly TRBD2 on 6 matching bases. V dropped 1 base and J dropped 0 bases, with 7 bases sitting between them. The CDR3 runs to 15 residues. Germline V gene sequence: CDR1 SGHKS, CDR2 YYEKEE (reference sequence). The CDR3 loop reads CASSLTGANTGELFF. As DNA, the CDR3 is TGTGCCAGCAGCTTGACGGGAGCGAACACCGGGGAGCTGTTTTTT.

V gene TRBV15 combines with J gene TRBJ1-3; D uncertain. This CDR3 has 13 amino acids. Germline CDR1 is LNHNV and CDR2 is YYDKDF (reference sequence). V lost 1 base, J lost 3 bases, and 4 bases lay in between. DNA for the CDR3: TGTGCCACCAGCAGAGTAGGTGGAAACACCATATATTTT. Protein sequence: CATSRVGGNTIYF.

The CDR3 coding sequence is TGTGCCAGCAGTTACTCGGTGGATGGGCGGAAAGAAGCTTTCTTT. This gives the protein CASSYSVDGRKEAFF. This chain connects TRBV6-5 to TRBJ1-1; D gene ambiguous. The V and J ends lost 0 bases and 8 bases respectively, with 16 bases between them. Germline V gives CDR1 MNHEY, CDR2 SVGAGI. The length of the CDR3 is 15 residues.

This chain connects TRBV30 to TRBJ1-6, with a possible D match to TRBD1 (5 bases). This CDR3 has 20 residues. The ends were cut back, 2 bases at V and 1 base at J, with 24 bases in the middle. Germline values: CDR1 GTSNPN, CDR2 SVGIG (reference sequence). The CDR3 sequence is CAWSHKTETSKGSYNSPLHF. The CDR3 nucleotides are TGTGCCTGGAGTCATAAGACGGAAACCTCGAAGGGGTCCTATAATTCACCCCTCCACTTT.

The chain is built from TRBV6-6 and TRBJ1-6; 9 bases map to TRBD1. Unmatched junction bases numbered 6, after V lost 2 bases and J lost 7 bases. In germline, CDR1 is MNHNY, CDR2 SVGAGI (reference sequence). The CDR3 length is 16 residues. The CDR3, as DNA: TGTGCCAGCAGTTACGATTGGGACAGGGTAAATTCACCCCTCCACTTT. This codes for CASSYDWDRVNSPLHF.

The V call is TRBV27, the J call TRBJ2-7; 7 bases align to TRBD1. J gave up 6 bases and V 5 bases, and 7 bases lay outside the gene matches. CDR3 length: 13 amino acids. Germline loops: CDR1 MNHEY, CDR2 SMNVEV (reference sequence). The CDR3 loop reads CASSQRQGTEQYF. The CDR3 coding sequence is TGTGCCAGCAGTCAGCGACAGGGAACCGAGCAGTACTTC.

The sample holds a few counts of this clone. The chain combines TRBV5-6 with TRBJ1-1; D is ambiguous. Trimming stripped 3 bases from V and 1 base from J, with 13 bases between. The CDR3 runs to 15 residues. Germline V CDR1 and CDR2: SGHDT, YYEEEE. The CDR3 DNA reads as TGTGCCAGCAGCTCCACCCTGTGGGCGAACACTGAAGCTTTCTTT. It encodes CASSSTLWANTEAFF.

The chain couples TRBV27 to TRBJ2-1, with a possible D match to TRBD2 (5 bases). The ends were cut back, 7 bases at V and 6 bases at J, with 7 bases in the middle. The CDR3 is 11 amino acids. Germline CDR1 MNHEY, CDR2 SMNVEV (reference sequence). CDR3 nucleotide sequence: TGTGCCAGCAATGAGGGCAATGAGCAGTTCTTC. It is translated as CASNEGNEQFF.

This clone was recorded a few times. This chain joins TRBV27 and TRBJ2-7; 8 bases match TRBD1. Germline V gives CDR1 MNHEY, CDR2 SMNVEV (reference sequence). The CDR3 length is 15 residues. The trim removed 5 bases at V and 3 bases at J, leaving 9 bases unmatched. The CDR3 DNA sequence: TGTGCCAGCAGTCCACCACTTGGGACAGGCTACGAGCAGTACTTC. Translation gives CASSPPLGTGYEQYF.

This clone was found once. CDR3 region: CASSVGGAAGDTQYF. For the CDR3, the DNA is TGTGCCAGCAGTGTAGGCGGGGCCGCGGGAGATACGCAGTATTTT. The chain recombines TRBV6-4 with TRBJ2-3, with D perhaps TRBD2 (6 bases). The CDR3 is made up of 15 amino acids. V shed 4 bases and J shed 5 bases, with 16 bases lying between them. CDR1 MRHNA and CDR2 SNTAGT come from the germline V gene.

The chain has TRBV4-1 and TRBJ1-5; D gene unclear. The germline CDR1 and CDR2 sequences are MGHRA and YSYEKL. CDR3 size: 13 residues. The germline V and J ends were trimmed by 1 base and 7 bases, with 8 bases remaining between them. The CDR3 loop is CASSQGSGQPQHF. Here the CDR3 DNA reads TGCGCCAGCAGCCAAGGGAGCGGGCAGCCCCAGCATTTT.

The chain joins TRBV6-5 to TRBJ2-1, with 10 bases lining up with TRBD2. There are 14 residues in the CDR3. Germline CDR1 and CDR2: MNHEY and SVGAGI. Unmatched junction bases numbered 6, after V lost 6 bases and J lost 7 bases. Here the CDR3 DNA reads TGTGCCAGCAGAGCTAGCGGGAGTAGGAATGAGCAGTTCTTC. Its protein is CASRASGSRNEQFF.

The chain is built from TRBV24-1 and TRBJ2-1, with a possible D match to TRBD1 (6 bases). V lost 4 bases to trimming and J lost 0 bases, with 12 bases between them. The CDR3 spans 16 residues. Germline CDR1 is KGHDR and CDR2 is SFDVKD. CDR3 in DNA: TGTGCCACCAGTGAACCCCGGGACACCTCCTACAATGAGCAGTTCTTC. It codes for CATSEPRDTSYNEQFF.

This chain links TRBV6-2 or TRBV6-3 with TRBJ1-1; D remains ambiguous. V lost 2 bases to trimming and J lost 1 base, with 11 bases between them. The CDR3 consists of 15 residues. The germline V gene encodes CDR1 MNHEY and CDR2 SVGEGT. Written as DNA, the CDR3 is TGTGCCAGCAGTTACGGTGGCTCCAGGAACACTGAAGCTTTCTTT. Its translation is CASSYGGSRNTEAFF.

The rearrangement uses TRBV27 and TRBJ2-3; perhaps TRBD1 as D (5 bases). The V gene's germline CDR1 is MNHEY and CDR2 SMNVEV (reference sequence). This CDR3 has 11 residues. Trimming removed 7 bases at V and 4 bases at J, with 6 bases between. The CDR3 region has the DNA TGTGCCAGCAAGGGGTCAGATACGCAGTATTTT. Protein product: CASKGSDTQYF.

This clone came up many times. The chain employs TRBV27 and TRBJ2-2; the match to TRBD2 covers 7 bases. Losses at the gene ends were 3 bases for V and 4 bases for J; bases not matched to a gene: 8. CDR1 MNHEY and CDR2 SMNVEV come from the germline V gene (reference sequence). This CDR3 is built from 16 residues. The CDR3 DNA reads as TGTGCCAGCAGTTTTAACGCGGGAGCTGGCACCGGGGAGCTGTTTTTT. It encodes CASSFNAGAGTGELFF.